Following are 23 T cell receptor beta chains from one sample sequenced in a study of cytomegalovirus exposure and HLA in healthy donors. 60 Vbeta and 13 Jbeta primers were used in PCR. Clones were read by immunoSEQ multiplex PCR, and TCRdb kept only the in-frame ones, dropping some. The sample lists under 150,000 clones; about three quarters were seen once. Sequencing used PBMCs. These receptors were taken from a human donor in good health.

This clone was seen only a few times. The genes are TRBV19 and TRBJ1-3; D unclear. The CDR3 spans 13 residues. Germline assignment: CDR1 LNHDA and CDR2 SQIVND (reference sequence). V was trimmed by 9 bases and J by 0 bases, leaving 9 bases between them. For the CDR3, the DNA is TGTGCCAGCCAACCCAGCTCTGGAAACACCATATATTTT. Translating gives CASQPSSGNTIYF. Variable domain in full (rest from reference TRBV19 and TRBJ1-3): DGGITQSPKYLFRKEGQNVTLSCEQNLNHDAMYWYRQDPGQGLRLIYYSQIVNDFQKGDIAEGYSVSREKKESFPLTVTSAQKNPTAFYLCASQPSSGNTIYFGEGSWLTVV.

The chain carries TRBV6-1 and TRBJ2-7; possible D gene TRBD1, 5 bases. Trimming took 0 bases from V and 3 from J, leaving 12 bases between them. CDR1 and CDR2 (germline): MNHNS, SASEGT. CDR3 length: 15 amino acids. CDR3 loop: CASSEAAGQGYEQYF. For the CDR3, the DNA is TGTGCCAGCAGTGAAGCGGCAGGGCAAGGCTACGAGCAGTACTTC.

V usage is TRBV7-8 and J usage is TRBJ2-3, with 8 bases identical to TRBD1. The V and J ends lost 5 bases and 14 bases, in that order; junction bases with no gene match: 9. The CDR3 totals 12 residues. Per the germline V gene, CDR1 is SGHVS and CDR2 is FQNEAQ. Written as DNA, the CDR3 is TGTGCCAGCAGCGCCCGGACAGGGTCTAGGTATTTT. As protein: CASSARTGSRYF.

V is TRBV5-1 and J is TRBJ2-7; D is possibly TRBD1 (6 bases). From germline, CDR1 is SGHRS and CDR2 YFSETQ. The CDR3 is 15 residues long. Trimming left V 0 bases short and J 4 bases short, with 14 bases between. DNA for the CDR3: TGCGCCAGCAGCTTGGTCGACACCAGGGGATACGAGCAGTACTTC. Amino acids: CASSLVDTRGYEQYF.

The J gene is TRBJ2-7, the V gene TRBV4-1; 9 bases match TRBD2. The V gene's germline CDR1 is MGHRA and CDR2 YSYEKL. CDR3 length: 17 amino acids. Unmatched junction bases numbered 11, after V lost 0 bases and J lost 5 bases. CDR3 amino acids: CASSQESNSGRGDEQYF. The CDR3 DNA follows: TGCGCCAGCAGCCAAGAGAGCAATAGCGGGAGAGGAGACGAGCAGTACTTC.

The table lists this clone with a few counts. The CDR3 reads CASSYPGQGRVEAFF. The DNA of the CDR3 is TGTGCCAGCAGTTACCCTGGACAGGGGCGGGTTGAAGCTTTCTTT. This sequence joins TRBV6-5 and TRBJ1-1, with 9 bases identical to TRBD1. CDR3 length: 15 residues. Germline trimming cut 2 bases from V and 7 bases from J; bases unmatched to any gene: 8. Germline assignment: CDR1 MNHEY and CDR2 SVGAGI.

The chain recombines TRBV6-1 with TRBJ2-7; tentative D call: TRBD1 (5 bases). Trimming pared 7 bases from V and 4 bases from J, leaving 20 bases between. The CDR3 is 15 amino acids. CDR1 and CDR2 from the germline V gene are MNHNS and SASEGT. Here the CDR3 DNA reads TGTGCCAGCATTAGGGGCGGTGTTCCAAGTTACGAGCAGTACTTC. It is translated as CASIRGGVPSYEQYF.

V is TRBV5-1 and J is TRBJ2-5; 8 bases map to TRBD1. The J call is doubtful: the DNA matches TRBJ2-7 better. The germline V gene encodes CDR1 SGHRS and CDR2 YFSETQ. This CDR3 contains 15 residues. In DNA form, the CDR3 reads TGCGCCAGCAGCACGGGACAGGCGAGCTCCTACGAGCAGTACTTC. Translated, it gives CASSTGQASSYEQYF.

The rearrangement joins TRBV4-2 to TRBJ1-2; tentatively, D is TRBD1 (6 bases). The CDR3 covers 16 residues. Germline CDR1 reads LGHNA; CDR2 reads YNFKEQ. With 1 base removed from V and 8 bases from J, the gap between germline ends came to 20 bases. The CDR3 sequence: CASSQASTGGSGGYTF. As DNA, the CDR3 is TGTGCCAGCAGCCAAGCTTCGACGGGGGGCAGTGGAGGCTACACCTTC.

The J gene is TRBJ2-3, the V gene TRBV5-5; TRBD2 agrees at 8 bases. The CDR3 length is 16 residues. With V trimmed by 0 bases and J by 2 bases, 5 bases remained unmatched. In germline, CDR1 is SGHKS, CDR2 YYEKEE (reference sequence). The CDR3 is CASSLELAGLTDTQYF. The CDR3 region has the DNA TGTGCCAGCAGCTTGGAGCTAGCGGGTCTCACAGATACGCAGTATTTT.

The chain is built from TRBV7-9 and TRBJ2-5, with 7 bases fitting TRBD2. This CDR3 is 15 amino acids long. The V and J ends lost 7 bases and 3 bases, in that order; junction bases with no gene match: 11. Germline CDR1 reads SEHNR; CDR2 reads FQNEAQ (reference sequence). CDR3 DNA: TGTGCCAGCACCAATAGCGGGCAGCGGGAAGAGACCCAGTACTTC. It is translated as CASTNSGQREETQYF.

The chain is built from TRBV6-6 and TRBJ2-5; unclear D gene. The germline CDR1 and CDR2 sequences are MNHNY and SVGAGI (reference sequence). Trimming left V 2 bases short and J 1 base short, with 5 bases between. The CDR3 has 13 residues. Here the CDR3 reads CASSYGGQETQYF. CDR3 coding DNA: TGTGCCAGCAGTTACGGCGGCCAAGAGACCCAGTACTTC.

A note on this clone: One end of the junction varies from germline; a read error may be responsible. The CDR3 here is CASSTTGELFF. The CDR3, as DNA: TGTGCCAGCAGTACCACCGGGGAGCTGTTCTTT. The chain uses TRBV27 and TRBJ2-2; TRBD2 is a possible D gene (5 bases). Germline V gives CDR1 MNHEY, CDR2 SMNVEV (reference sequence). This CDR3 region has 11 residues.

The rearrangement joins TRBV4-2 to TRBJ2-7; possibly TRBD2 for D (5 bases). Per germline, CDR1 LGHNA and CDR2 YNFKEQ. Trimming shortened V by 4 bases and J by 6 bases, and 13 bases separated the two germline ends. The CDR3 is 13 amino acids. The DNA of the CDR3 is TGTGCCAGCAGCCTGAGGGAAGGCGGCGAGCAGTACTTC. It yields the protein CASSLREGGEQYF.

The chain combines TRBV2 with TRBJ2-5, with 9 positions matching TRBD2. CDR3 length: 16 amino acids. The trim removed 4 bases at V and 5 bases at J, leaving 11 bases unmatched. In germline, CDR1 is SNHLY, CDR2 FYNNEI. In DNA, the CDR3 is TGTGCCAGCAGTGTTAGGCTAGCGGGAATCGGGGAGACCCAGTACTTC. It translates to CASSVRLAGIGETQYF.

The chain is built from TRBV6-5 and TRBJ1-2; 7 bases agree with TRBD1. After removal of 5 bases from V and 4 bases from J, the junction contained 4 bases not matched to a gene. CDR1 is MNHEY, CDR2 SVGAGI, per germline. The CDR3 sequence is 13 residues long. The CDR3 DNA is TGTGCCAGCAGTACCGACAGGGTCTATGGCTACACCTTC. Protein product: CASSTDRVYGYTF.

The gene calls are TRBV4-2 and TRBJ2-1, with a weak D call TRBD2 (7 bases). This CDR3 contains 16 residues. V lost 1 base to trimming and J lost 6 bases, with 16 bases between them. Per germline, CDR1 LGHNA and CDR2 YNFKEQ. CDR3 region: CASSQGGASGFNEQFF. CDR3 DNA sequence: TGTGCCAGCAGCCAAGGGGGGGCTAGCGGTTTCAATGAGCAGTTCTTC.

This chain connects TRBV9 to TRBJ1-4; a possible D gene is TRBD1 (5 bases). The CDR3 contains 16 residues. Trimming shortened V by 2 bases and J by 4 bases, and 15 bases separated the two germline ends. Per germline, CDR1 SGDLS and CDR2 YYNGEE. The CDR3, as DNA: TGTGCCAGCAGCGTCGGGGGGTCAGCGATTAATGAAAAACTGTTTTTT. Its translation: CASSVGGSAINEKLFF.

V usage is TRBV5-4 and J usage is TRBJ2-3; a weak D match, TRBD2 (6 bases). The CDR3 is 16 amino acids. Germline CDR1 reads SGHNT; CDR2 reads YYREEE (reference sequence). V shed 5 bases and J shed 5 bases, with 21 bases lying between them. The CDR3 coding sequence is TGTGCCAGCAGTCCCGAAGTGTTTGTTAGCGGAGATACGCAGTATTTT. Amino acids: CASSPEVFVSGDTQYF.

V gene TRBV5-1 combines with J gene TRBJ2-3, with 7 bases matching TRBD2. The CDR3 totals 14 residues. The germline V gene encodes CDR1 SGHRS and CDR2 YFSETQ. Losses at the gene ends were 7 bases for V and 3 bases for J; bases not matched to a gene: 8. CDR3 sequence reads: CASSVAGLTDTQYF. As DNA, the CDR3 is TGCGCCAGCTCGGTAGCGGGTCTAACAGATACGCAGTATTTT.

The rearrangement links TRBV7-3 to TRBJ2-1; TRBD2 matches 7 bases. The CDR3 has 16 residues. The trim removed 6 bases at V and 0 bases at J, leaving 8 bases unmatched. CDR1 SGHTA and CDR2 FQGTGA come from the germline V gene. The CDR3 bases are TGTGCCAGCAGTTCAACAGCGGGAAGCTCCTACAATGAGCAGTTCTTC. Encoded protein: CASSSTAGSSYNEQFF. Together with reference TRBV7-3 and TRBJ2-1, the CDR3 gives the full variable domain: GAGVSQTPSNKVTEKGKYVELRCDPISGHTALYWYRQSLGQGPEFLIYFQGTGAADDSGLPNDRFFAVRPEGSVSTLKIQRTERGDSAVYLCASSSTAGSSYNEQFFGPGTRLTVL.

V gene TRBV2 combines with J gene TRBJ1-2; 8 bases align to TRBD1. The CDR3 is made up of 13 amino acids. The V and J ends lost 5 bases and 7 bases, in that order; junction bases with no gene match: 6. CDR1 and CDR2 (germline): SNHLY, FYNNEI. The CDR3 nucleotides are TGTGCCAGCAGTCCGACAGGGGAAATTGGCTACACCTTC. Its translation is CASSPTGEIGYTF.

The genes are TRBV29-1 and TRBJ1-2; no definite D call. There are 13 residues in the CDR3. Trimming took 4 bases from V and 4 from J, leaving 13 bases between them. Germline V gene sequence: CDR1 SQVTM, CDR2 ANQGSEA. CDR3 coding DNA: TGCAGCGTTGCCGGGGAGGCTGTCTATGGCTACACCTTC. This encodes CSVAGEAVYGYTF.